This T cell receptor (beta chain) was profiled in a study of blood T cell repertoires in COVID-19. For the study at large: The cDNA or gDNA used as material had been derived from T cells, B-cell-depleted T cells, or PBMCs.

Ages ranged from about 18 to 89 years, with residence in 24 US areas. Among Cohort 3 donors, those recovered had two negative PCRs, clearance, or symptom resolution. Per the original data handling: From reference gene primer amplification, estimates of nucleated cell counts were derived. Assay used: immunoSEQ multiplex PCR; TCRdb lists only in-frame clones, some missing. V, J and clone size are those of that table, while D and trimming were read from the DNA. Among over 150,000 clones listed, about four fifths were seen once. Germline lookup yields CDR1 SGHTA and CDR2 FQGNSA. With 4 bases clipped from V and 6 bases from J, the junction kept 3 bases outside the gene matches. The CDR3 length is 14 residues.

The source material was PBMCs or T cells enriched from blood (not recorded which). This TCR was sampled from a middle-aged man who had recovered from COVID-19. The V call is TRBV7-2, the J call TRBJ1-5, with 10 bases matching TRBD1. CDR3 DNA: TGTGCCAGCAGCTCGGGACAGGGGAGTCAGCCCCAGCATTTT. It is translated as CASSSGQGSQPQHF.